This T cell receptor (beta chain) originates from a study of cytomegalovirus exposure and HLA in healthy donors (dated by TCRdb to between 2016 and 2019). Turning to the overall study: According to a later analysis, the 110 or so validation repertoires were produced on the same platform as the roughly 600 repertoires of the first cohort. The study was designed to test whether signatures of past pathogen exposure could be identified by cataloging public T cell receptors. A separate validation cohort of some 130 different subjects was used in addition to the roughly 720-subject first cohort. To predict cytomegalovirus infection status, the study combined high-throughput TCR immunosequencing, statistical association of individual TCRs with disease status, and machine learning.

Library preparation was by the immunoSEQ multiplex PCR assay. The study's processing was this. A statistical classification framework was built for diagnosing cytomegalovirus status from the catalog of TCR beta chain sequences. TCRdb mirrors the immuneACCESS table, restricted to in-frame sequences. Some clones are absent from its copies; in checked studies, under half trace to an unresolved V gene, and the reason for the others is unknown. V, J and clone size reflect that table, while D and trimming were determined from the DNA. The sample records some 86,000 clones, approximately 93% of which are singletons. The top ten hold 3% to 4.5% of the sample. Looking up the germline V gene yields CDR1 SGHTA and CDR2 FQGNSA. V sheds 2 bases and J sheds 10 bases, leaving 14 bases between their ends. The CDR3 spans 14 residues, from the cysteine through the phenylalanine. The kept DNA is CDR3 alone, 42 bases in frame from the first base.

Beyond this particular receptor, the publication reports: Subsequent analysis determined that TCRs grouped into clusters in the first cohort also showed a tendency toward co-occurrence across the 130 or so validation repertoires, and 85% to 95% of cluster scores exceeded 0. The authors suggested that the approach could potentially be generalized to other disease states and immunological phenotypes. A later analysis lacked HLA typing for the validation cohort, so it scored co-occurrence in that cohort across all 110 or so repertoires. A total of 164 TCR beta chains were listed by the study as associated with cytomegalovirus. In both the original and validation cohorts, the classifier was reported to diagnose cytomegalovirus status with high specificity and sensitivity. In vitro tests confirmed that a few of the cytomegalovirus-associated TCR beta chains recognize cytomegalovirus antigens. Across donors, most TCR sequences were observed very rarely, whereas some public TCRs were present in many individuals.

The donors were included in the validation cohort of approximately 130 subjects, a group kept apart from the roughly 700-subject first cohort. Of note for this clone: The antigen it recognizes is unknown. The input lacks base qualities; no much larger clone sits a single base away.

This clonotype originated in a woman aged 25 to 39 in good health and CMV-seronegative. Sequencing was performed on PBMCs. The receptor chain draws on TRBV7-2 and TRBJ1-4; TRBD1 could be the D gene, as 5 bases match. The nucleotide sequence reads TGTGCCAGCAGCTTACGGGGGGATCCTGGAAAACTGTTTTTT. Its protein reads: CASSLRGDPGKLFF.